This T cell receptor (beta chain) was recovered during a study of cytomegalovirus exposure and HLA in healthy donors. Whole-study context: It was reported in a later analysis that the approximately 120 validation repertoires used the same platform as the approximately 690 first-cohort repertoires. Whole-study results and caveats: The authors listed some 160 TCR beta chains as cytomegalovirus-associated. The tendency of first-cohort TCR clusters to co-occur in the approximately 110 validation repertoires was the finding of a later analysis. Reports showed the classifier diagnosing cytomegalovirus status with high specificity and sensitivity.

As concerns this clone: Its antigen is still unknown.

Sequenced by immunoSEQ multiplex PCR; TCRdb stores in-frame clones only, minus some. The repertoire holds some 150,000 clones, roughly 92% seen once, with 0.6% to 0.8% in the top ten. The receptor's source is a man aged 18 to 30 in good health and CMV-seronegative. The sequencing sample was made of PBMCs.

CDR3 amino acids: CASSVEGTEPYEQYF. CDR3 bases: TGTGCCAGCAGCGTAGAAGGGACAGAACCCTACGAGCAGTACTTC. J is TRBJ2-7 and V is TRBV9; 7 bases align to TRBD1. CDR1 and CDR2 (germline): SGDLS, YYNGEE. CDR3 size: 15 residues. V lost 0 bases to trimming and J lost 2 bases; unmatched junction nucleotides: 5.